A single TCR beta chain is shown here with its context. The sample originates from a study of control samples from healthy donors and cancer patients. Clones were read by immunoSEQ multiplex PCR, and TCRdb kept only the in-frame ones, dropping some. This sample yields about 82,000 clones, of which 70% to 90% are seen a single time; 15% to 25% belongs to the top ten. The CDR3 runs 15 residues. V lost 2 bases and J 5 bases, leaving 13 bases between the germline ends. In germline, CDR1 is KGHSH, CDR2 LQKENI. The sample consisted of blood. This clonotype originated in a man aged 45-65 years in good health. The chain employs TRBV18 and TRBJ2-1; unclear D gene. CDR3 residues: CASSPEVGLDNEQFF. In nucleotides, the CDR3 is TGTGCCAGCTCACCAGAGGTTGGTCTAGACAATGAGCAGTTCTTC. The entire variable domain, with the rest obtained from reference TRBV18 and TRBJ2-1, is as follows: NAGVMQNPRHLVRRRGQEARLRCSPMKGHSHVYWYRQLPEEGLKFMVYLQKENIIDESGMPKERFSAEFPKEGPSILRIQQVVRGDSAAYFCASSPEVGLDNEQFFGPGTRLTVL.